This entry lists 24 T cell receptor beta chains sequenced from one sample in a study of OX40 agonist ivuxolimab in advanced cancers. Repertoires were generated with immunoSEQ multiplex PCR, while TCRdb's copy carries only in-frame clones and drops some. The table records some 130,000 clones, 90% of them present only once. The sample in question was CD4+ or CD8+ T cells sorted from blood, obtained in a trial of the OX40 agonist ivuxolimab. The receptors originated from an adult with an advanced solid tumor such as melanoma, head and neck, liver or kidney cancer.

The V and J genes are TRBV7-2 and TRBJ1-4; 8 nucleotides line up with TRBD1. Looked up from germline, CDR1 is SGHTA and CDR2 is FQGNSA. This CDR3 contains 14 residues. Unmatched junction bases numbered 6, after V lost 5 bases and J lost 7 bases. CDR3 sequence (DNA): TGTGCCAGCAGCCCCCAGGGGGCTGGTGAAAAACTGTTTTTT. It encodes CASSPQGAGEKLFF.

The rearrangement links TRBV5-6 to TRBJ1-1; perhaps TRBD1 as D (5 bases). V was trimmed by 0 bases and J by 10 bases, leaving 7 bases between them. The CDR3 spans 11 residues. Germline values: CDR1 SGHDT, CDR2 YYEEEE. The DNA for the CDR3 is TGTGCCAGCAGCTTGGGGGGCAGAGCTTTCTTT. It encodes CASSLGGRAFF.

This chain links TRBV6-6 with TRBJ1-2, with D possibly matching TRBD1 (5 bases). Germline assignment: CDR1 MNHNY and CDR2 SVGAGI (reference sequence). This CDR3 is 13 amino acids long. The V end lost 6 bases, the J end lost 8 bases, and 16 bases lay between the germline ends. CDR3 in DNA: TGTGCCAGCAGAACCGAGGGGATAAGGGGCTACACCTTC. Translation gives CASRTEGIRGYTF.

V is TRBV9 and J is TRBJ2-7, with D tentatively TRBD1 (6 bases). V was trimmed by 4 bases and J by 3 bases, leaving 14 bases between them. The CDR3 runs 14 residues. Germline V CDR1 and CDR2: SGDLS, YYNGEE. The CDR3: CASSNRDKDYEQYF. The CDR3 region has the DNA TGTGCCAGCAGCAACCGGGACAAAGACTACGAGCAGTACTTC. Using reference TRBV9 and TRBJ2-7 for the parts outside the CDR3, the full variable domain is DSGVTQTPKHLITATGQRVTLRCSPRSGDLSVYWYQQSLDQGLQFLIQYYNGEERAKGNILERFSAQQFPDLHSELNLSSLELGDSALYFCASSNRDKDYEQYFGPGTRLTVT.

The chain joins TRBV7-6 to TRBJ1-3, with D perhaps TRBD1 (5 bases). Per germline, CDR1 SGHVS and CDR2 FNYEAQ. V dropped 0 bases and J dropped 2 bases, with 14 bases sitting between them. The CDR3 is made up of 17 amino acids. DNA for the CDR3: TGTGCCAGCAGCTTAGCGCCAGGGATATCAGCTGGAAACACCATATATTTT. Translated, it gives CASSLAPGISAGNTIYF.

This rearrangement joins TRBV28 to TRBJ1-2, with D possibly matching TRBD1 (5 bases). Germline V gene data show CDR1 as MDHEN and CDR2 as SYDVKM. This CDR3 comprises 14 residues. The ends were cut back, 8 bases at V and 3 bases at J, with 16 bases in the middle. The CDR3 loop is CASGRGGEDYGYTF. In nucleotides, the CDR3 is TGTGCCAGCGGCCGCGGGGGGGAGGACTATGGCTACACCTTC.

This clone was seen only a few times. The rearrangement joins TRBV29-1 to TRBJ1-1; TRBD1 agrees at 7 bases. CDR1 and CDR2 (germline): SQVTM, ANQGSEA. V gave up 4 bases and J gave up 4 bases; unmatched junction bases: 3. The CDR3 length is 12 residues. In DNA, the CDR3 is TGCAGCGTTGCGACAGGGCCCACTGAAGCTTTCTTT. The encoded protein is CSVATGPTEAFF.

The chain combines TRBV28 with TRBJ2-5, with 12 bases aligning to TRBD2. Germline CDR1 reads MDHEN; CDR2 reads SYDVKM. Trimming at V came to 3 bases and at J to 5 bases, leaving 7 bases not matched to a gene. CDR3 length equals 16 residues. The CDR3 region is CASSFHRLAGAETQYF. The CDR3 DNA follows: TGTGCCAGCAGTTTCCACCGACTAGCGGGAGCGGAGACCCAGTACTTC.

The J gene is TRBJ1-5, the V gene TRBV7-2, with a weak D call TRBD1 (5 bases). This CDR3 is built from 16 residues. Per germline, CDR1 SGHTA and CDR2 FQGNSA. Trimming cost V 2 bases and J 0 bases, with 11 bases left between them. CDR3: CASSLWGEVSNQPQHF. CDR3 DNA: TGTGCCAGCAGCTTATGGGGGGAAGTTAGCAATCAGCCCCAGCATTTT.

The rearrangement uses TRBV7-2 and TRBJ1-2, with D unresolved. This CDR3 has 15 amino acids. Germline CDR1 and CDR2: SGHTA and FQGNSA. The V end lost 0 bases, the J end lost 8 bases, and 16 bases lay between the germline ends. This chain's CDR3 is CASSLASTWQGGYTF. CDR3 nucleotides: TGTGCCAGCAGCTTAGCAAGCACCTGGCAAGGAGGCTACACCTTC. Using reference TRBV7-2 and TRBJ1-2 for the parts outside the CDR3, the full variable domain is GAGVSQSPSNKVTEKGKDVELRCDPISGHTALYWYRQSLGQGLEFLIYFQGNSAPDKSGLPSDRFSAERTGGSVSTLTIQRTQQEDSAVYLCASSLASTWQGGYTFGSGTRLTVV.

The V call is TRBV6-5, the J call TRBJ2-7; D possibly corresponds to TRBD1 (5 bases). Trimming removed 5 bases at V and 2 bases at J, with 10 bases between. Germline loops: CDR1 MNHEY, CDR2 SVGAGI. The CDR3 sequence is 13 residues long. The CDR3 DNA sequence: TGTGCCAGCAGTAGAACAGGAGCCTACGAGCAGTACTTC. Amino acid sequence: CASSRTGAYEQYF.

The rearrangement uses TRBV28 and TRBJ1-5; TRBD1 matches at 9 bases. CDR3 size: 13 residues. V trimming: 7 bases; J trimming: 6 bases; junction bases outside the gene matches: 4. Germline assignment: CDR1 MDHEN and CDR2 SYDVKM. The CDR3 here is CASNGQGSQPQHF. In nucleotides, the CDR3 is TGTGCCAGCAACGGACAGGGGAGTCAGCCCCAGCATTTT. Filled out from reference TRBV28 and TRBJ1-5, the complete variable domain reads DVKVTQSSRYLVKRTGEKVFLECVQDMDHENMFWYRQDPGLGLRLIYFSYDVKMKEKGDIPEGYSVSREKKERFSLILESASTNQTSMYLCASNGQGSQPQHFGDGTRLSIL.

The chain joins TRBV6-5 to TRBJ1-1, with a weak D call TRBD1 (6 bases). Germline V gene lookup returns CDR1 MNHEY and CDR2 SVGAGI. Trimming left V 9 bases short and J 7 bases short, with 21 bases between. The CDR3 runs 14 residues. The CDR3 spells CASTLGGRGVEAFF. CDR3 bases: TGTGCCAGTACCTTGGGTGGGAGGGGGGTTGAAGCTTTCTTT.

The V gene is TRBV5-1, the J gene TRBJ1-1; TRBD1 is a possible D gene (5 bases). The CDR3 has 14 amino acids. The germline V gene has CDR1 SGHRS and CDR2 YFSETQ. V lost 8 bases to trimming and J lost 3 bases, with 17 bases between them. CDR3 amino acids: CASAVGGGDTEAFF. The CDR3 nucleotides are TGCGCCAGTGCCGTAGGCGGGGGGGACACTGAAGCTTTCTTT.

The rearrangement uses TRBV7-2 and TRBJ2-3; D ambiguous. Germline values: CDR1 SGHTA, CDR2 FQGNSA. Trimming pared 5 bases from V and 2 bases from J, leaving 11 bases between. This CDR3 is built from 14 residues. CDR3 coding DNA: TGTGCCAGCAGCCCCGGAGCCTACACAGATACGCAGTATTTT. It translates to CASSPGAYTDTQYF. Drawing the rest from reference TRBV7-2 and TRBJ2-3, the complete variable domain is GAGVSQSPSNKVTEKGKDVELRCDPISGHTALYWYRQSLGQGLEFLIYFQGNSAPDKSGLPSDRFSAERTGGSVSTLTIQRTQQEDSAVYLCASSPGAYTDTQYFGPGTRLTVL.

CDR3 bases: TGTGCCAGCTCACCCGGGACTAGCGGACTCTACGAGCAGTACTTC. Protein product: CASSPGTSGLYEQYF. The chain is built from TRBV18 and TRBJ2-7; 11 bases map to TRBD2. Trimming took 3 bases from V and 3 from J; bases not matched to a gene: 4. This CDR3 region has 15 residues. Germline V gene sequence: CDR1 KGHSH, CDR2 LQKENI.

This rearrangement joins TRBV5-4 to TRBJ2-3, with a tentative D call TRBD2 (5 bases). Trimming removed 4 bases from V and 4 bases from J, with 13 bases in between. Germline V gene sequence: CDR1 SGHNT, CDR2 YYREEE (reference sequence). CDR3 length: 14 residues. Written as DNA, the CDR3 is TGTGCCAGCAGCCACCCGGGGAGCGCAGATACGCAGTATTTT. Amino acid sequence: CASSHPGSADTQYF.

The J gene is TRBJ2-5, the V gene TRBV27; D unresolved. This CDR3 comprises 11 residues. Germline CDR1 and CDR2: MNHEY and SMNVEV (reference sequence). Between the trimmed V and J ends, which lost 5 bases and 4 bases, there was a span of 5 bases. CDR3 sequence: CASSPPETQYF. The CDR3 bases are TGTGCCAGCAGTCCCCCAGAGACCCAGTACTTC.

This chain links TRBV5-5 with TRBJ1-1; 7 nucleotides align to TRBD1. The length of the CDR3 is 14 residues. Trimming cost V 5 bases and J 5 bases; bases outside gene matches: 9. The germline V gene has CDR1 SGHKS and CDR2 YYEKEE (reference sequence). In DNA, the CDR3 is TGTGCCAGCAGTGGGACAGACATCGATACTGAAGCTTTCTTT. Residues: CASSGTDIDTEAFF.

The rearrangement joins TRBV28 to TRBJ1-4, with D possibly being TRBD1 (6 bases). The V end was cut by 6 bases, the J end by 2 bases, with 16 bases between. The CDR3 loop spans 16 amino acids. Germline V gene sequence: CDR1 MDHEN, CDR2 SYDVKM. CDR3 coding DNA: TGTGCCAGCAGCCAAGGGCCGGGGGCCACTAATGAAAAACTGTTTTTT. This sequence encodes CASSQGPGATNEKLFF. The full variable domain, completed using reference TRBV28 and TRBJ1-4, is DVKVTQSSRYLVKRTGEKVFLECVQDMDHENMFWYRQDPGLGLRLIYFSYDVKMKEKGDIPEGYSVSREKKERFSLILESASTNQTSMYLCASSQGPGATNEKLFFGSGTQLSVL.

V is TRBV19 and J is TRBJ2-1, with a weak D call TRBD1 (5 bases). Trimming cost V 8 bases and J 1 base, with 15 bases left between them. The CDR3 consists of 15 residues. Germline values: CDR1 LNHDA, CDR2 SQIVND (reference sequence). This CDR3 reads CASALRTMSYNEQFF. The DNA for the CDR3 is TGTGCCAGTGCCCTCAGGACAATGTCCTACAATGAGCAGTTCTTC.

V gene TRBV9 combines with J gene TRBJ2-1; 15 bases map to TRBD2. Trimming cost V 4 bases and J 9 bases; bases outside gene matches: 8. Germline loops: CDR1 SGDLS, CDR2 YYNGEE. The CDR3 has 16 amino acids. The CDR3 reads CASSPQRTSGRVEQFF. Written as DNA, the CDR3 is TGTGCCAGCAGCCCTCAGAGGACTAGCGGGAGGGTTGAGCAGTTCTTC.

This clone was recorded only once. The chain uses TRBV4-1 and TRBJ2-7; 9 nucleotides align to TRBD2. Germline V gene data show CDR1 as MGHRA and CDR2 as YSYEKL. With 1 base clipped from V and 1 base from J, the junction kept 5 bases outside the gene matches. This CDR3 comprises 16 residues. The CDR3 nucleotides read TGCGCCAGCAGCCAAGGGGTAGCGGGAGATTCCTACGAGCAGTACTTC. Translating gives CASSQGVAGDSYEQYF.

The rearrangement links TRBV7-9 to TRBJ1-1; the match to TRBD1 covers 7 bases. The CDR3 has 16 residues. Germline V gene sequence: CDR1 SEHNR, CDR2 FQNEAQ (reference sequence). Germline trimming cut 3 bases from V and 4 bases from J; bases unmatched to any gene: 11. The CDR3 DNA reads TGTGCCAGCAGCTTCCAAGGGGGCAGGGGCGGCACTGAAGCTTTCTTT. The encoded protein is CASSFQGGRGGTEAFF.